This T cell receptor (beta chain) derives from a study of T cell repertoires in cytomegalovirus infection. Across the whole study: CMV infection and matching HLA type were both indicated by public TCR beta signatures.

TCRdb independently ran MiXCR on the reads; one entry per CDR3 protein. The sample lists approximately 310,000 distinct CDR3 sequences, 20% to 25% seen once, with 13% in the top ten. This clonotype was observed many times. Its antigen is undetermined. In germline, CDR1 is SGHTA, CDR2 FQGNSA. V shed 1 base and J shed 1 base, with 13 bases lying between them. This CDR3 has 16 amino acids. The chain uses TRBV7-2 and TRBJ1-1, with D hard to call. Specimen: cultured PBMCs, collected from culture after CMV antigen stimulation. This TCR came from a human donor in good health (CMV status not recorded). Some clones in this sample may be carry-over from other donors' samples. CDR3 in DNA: TGTGCCAGCAGCTTAGATTCGTTAGTGGGGAACACTGAAGCTTTCTTT. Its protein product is CASSLDSLVGNTEAFF. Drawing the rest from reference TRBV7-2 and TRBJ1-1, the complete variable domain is GAGVSQSPSNKVTEKGKDVELRCDPISGHTALYWYRQSLGQGLEFLIYFQGNSAPDKSGLPSDRFSAERTGGSVSTLTIQRTQQEDSAVYLCASSLDSLVGNTEAFFGQGTRLTVV.